This T cell receptor beta chain was profiled in a study of spatial heterogeneity in lung cancer. The V segment lost 5 bases and the J segment 10 bases; nucleotides outside the gene matches: 16. The CDR3 consists of 16 residues. Per the germline V gene, CDR1 is SGHTA and CDR2 is FQGNSA. Stated time point: sample taken at primary tumor resection. The input material, whole RNA from tumor, nontumor lung or frozen PBMC, was sequenced unsorted. A single record per CDR3 protein comes from TCRdb applying MiXCR to the 5' RACE reads. The table has just under 40,000 distinct CDR3 sequences, roughly 6% seen once. Ten or more counts support this clonotype.

This sequence joins TRBV7-2 and TRBJ1-5; 8 positions agree with TRBD1. The TCR originated in a male donor with early-stage non-small cell lung cancer. Sample: PBMCs, taken at surgery. The CDR3 spells CASSNSRGRGEGPQHF. CDR3 DNA sequence: TGTGCCAGCAGCAACTCCAGGGGGCGCGGAGAGGGACCCCAGCATTTT.